This TCR beta chain was sequenced during a study of blood T cells in healthy people across ages (dated by TCRdb to between 2014 and 2017). General notes on the study: In model experiments, template switching captured roughly one uniquely barcoded TCR beta cDNA molecule for every two T cells. Age-related changes in TCR beta repertoire diversity were measured in the study by deep sequencing normalized with unique cDNA molecular identifiers. The donors were split into four age groups: young (average around 15 years), middle-aged (nearly 40), aged (about 56) and long-lived (about 74). To avoid experimental bias, donors of different ages were distributed randomly across sequencing lanes. Two additional independent replicas of 1 million unique cDNA reads from the same blood draw were analyzed for two donors (one aged 18 to 30 and one aged 80 or older).

Findings and caveats that apply to the study as a whole: Because profiling used bulk unsorted PBMCs, naive and antigen-experienced compartments could not be compared conclusively. Observed TCR beta diversity per million T cells fell roughly linearly with age, and a significant reduction was already apparent by age around 40. Estimates of total diversity from one million sequenced T cells were regarded as lower bounds and underestimates. A strong correlation was found between observed TCR beta diversity and the percentage of naive T cells measured by flow cytometry. The CMV infection status of donors was not known, potentially confounding age-related changes in expanded clonotypes. Compared with the aged group, the long-lived group had more naive CD4+ T cells, fewer expanded clones and increased TCR diversity, a pattern suggesting age selection.

The CDR3 sequence holds 14 residues, the cysteine and phenylalanine included. The CDR3 DNA has 42 bases and is translated from base 1. The germline V and J ends show losses of 3 bases and 6 bases respectively, and no gene match explains 9 bases of the junction. The germline V gene encodes CDR1 SGDLS and CDR2 YYNGEE. The donors were roughly 38 Caucasian individuals from Russia, aged roughly 6 to 95 years, who were systemically healthy. Each donor gave ten milliliters of peripheral blood, collected into EDTA-treated Vacutainer tubes. PBMCs were isolated by Ficoll-Paque density-gradient centrifugation, with at least 6 million obtained per sample. Total RNA, at least 6 micrograms per sample, was extracted from PBMCs with Trizol reagent. The percentages of naive CD45RAhigh/CD27high T cells were determined by flow cytometry on a PBMC aliquot from every donor. The library was built by means of 5' RACE. Reads for this sample came from an Illumina HiSeq 2500. A second roughly 7 to 11 cycle PCR used a sample-barcoded 5' primer and a J-beta primer mix. Each TCR beta cDNA molecule received a unique molecular identifier from a template-switch 5' adaptor carrying 12 random nucleotides. At least 2.5 million CDR3-containing paired-end reads were obtained from each sample. First-strand cDNA synthesis was performed from all RNA using the Mint cDNA synthesis kit, with priming by a TRBC-specific oligonucleotide. Following uracil-DNA glycosylase treatment, all cDNA underwent a first 18-cycle PCR with the universal primers M1SS and BC2_uni_R. The published analysis was carried out like this. Normalization of each sample was performed by random selection of 1 million high-quality reads, each carrying a distinct molecular identifier. Reads sharing molecular identifiers were discarded rather than binned into consensus sequences. CDR3 identification, clonotype clustering and error correction used MiTCR with a Q25 quality threshold and the strictest error-elimination algorithm. A nonparametric unseen species model with Euler transformation was used to estimate lower-bound total TCR beta diversity. TCRdb reworked the public reads: Q25 trimming with fastp, MiXCR clone assembly, productive beta chains retained. Here each entry gathers all rows of one CDR3 protein and keeps the most common genes and DNA. The V and J calls and clone size are TCRdb's, not the authors'. Across this sample there are 790,000 or so distinct CDR3 sequences, with about 42% seen only once. Around 18% of the sample lies in the top ten.

On this clonotype itself: No antigen is known for it. Nothing much larger sits one base from this clone, and base qualities are not available.

Sequencing used blood. This receptor chain uses TRBV9 and TRBJ2-7; TRBD2 aligns with 7 central bases. The receptor comes from a man older than 75 in good health. For the CDR3, the sequence is CASSAGLTTPEQYF. The DNA sequence is TGTGCCAGCAGCGCGGGACTAACAACCCCCGAGCAGTACTTC.